The entry below gives a single T cell receptor (beta chain) sequence along with its context. Antigen specificity is unknown. The data stem from a study of CD8 T cells in Susac syndrome. CDR1 is MNHEY and CDR2 is SMNVEV in the germline V gene (reference sequence). The CDR3 runs 13 residues. Trimming cost V 5 bases and J 6 bases, with 12 bases left between them. Sequencing of TCR beta was undertaken in CD8+ and CD4+ T cells derived from blood. Both CD4+ and CD8+ T cells were negatively isolated, and TEMRA cells underwent FACS enrichment. Study-level points and caveats: Individuals included in the TCR sequencing and HLA analysis were acknowledged by the study to be relatively few in number.

Reverse transcription of roughly 0.5 to 1 ug RNA was performed with random hexamers. immunoSEQ multiplex PCR amplified TCR beta CDR3 across 54 Vbeta, 13 Jbeta. TCRdb passed the immunoSEQ multiplex PCR reads through MiXCR, listing each CDR3 protein once. The sample carries over 350,000 distinct CDR3 sequences, approximately 85% recorded once. Sample: CD8+ T cells from PBMCs. This sequence was found in a human donor with multiple sclerosis. V and J are TRBV27 and TRBJ2-3; D gene ambiguous. DNA of the CDR3: TGTGCCAGCAGTCACCCCCCCCAGGATACGCAGTATTTT. Translation: CASSHPPQDTQYF.